These T cell receptor beta chains were read from a single sample in a study of T-cell memory formation after mild COVID-19. In TCRdb, the 5' RACE reads were re-called with MiXCR into one record per CDR3 protein. The sample records approximately 340,000 distinct CDR3 sequences, roughly 13% being singletons. Sequences were obtained from PBMCs or a T cell subset sorted from them (not recorded which). Every receptor here comes from a man in his late teens or twenties who had mild COVID-19 (a few samples of this study predate the infection). Cell type and time point are not known. The CDR3 runs from the conserved cysteine through the conserved F or W. D genes are given only for firm matches. Rows give clone size only sometimes, using once, few, many, or a class for an expanded clone.

CDR3nt: TGTGCCAGCAGCGTAGCCGAAACCCATCTCGGGGAGCTGTTTTTT; CDR3aa: CASSVAETHLGELFF; v_gene: TRBV9; abundance: few; d_gene: NA; j_gene: TRBJ2-2
CDR3nt: TGTGCCACCAGTGGGGGAAAGGGAAACACCGGGGAGCTGTTTTTT; CDR3aa: CATSGGKGNTGELFF; v_gene: TRBV24-1; abundance: few; d_gene: NA; j_gene: TRBJ2-2
CDR3nt: TGTGCCAGCAGCTTACACCCCCCCAGGGGCACAGATACGCAGTATTTT; CDR3aa: CASSLHPPRGTDTQYF; v_gene: TRBV7-6; abundance: NA; d_gene: NA; j_gene: TRBJ2-3
CDR3nt: TGTGCCATTGAGGACAGGGGGCAAGGGGGCTCTGGGGCCAACGTCCTGACTTTC; CDR3aa: CAIEDRGQGGSGANVLTF; v_gene: TRBV24-1; abundance: few; d_gene: TRBD1; j_gene: TRBJ2-6
CDR3nt: TGTGCCAGCAGTTTAGCGCACAGCACTGAAGCTTTCTTT; CDR3aa: CASSLAHSTEAFF; v_gene: TRBV12-3/TRBV12-4; abundance: few; d_gene: NA; j_gene: TRBJ1-1
CDR3nt: TGTGCCAGCAGCTTCGGGACTGGGGAGGGTGAGCAGTTCTTC; CDR3aa: CASSFGTGEGEQFF; v_gene: TRBV3-1; abundance: NA; d_gene: TRBD2; j_gene: TRBJ2-1
CDR3nt: TGTGCCAGCAGAACTAGCGGGGACCCCTACAATGAGCAGTTCTTC; CDR3aa: CASRTSGDPYNEQFF; v_gene: TRBV5-4; abundance: NA; d_gene: TRBD2; j_gene: TRBJ2-1
CDR3nt: TGTGCCAGCAGTTACTCGGACAGGGGGCTGTACGAGCAGTACTTC; CDR3aa: CASSYSDRGLYEQYF; v_gene: TRBV12-3/TRBV12-4; abundance: once; d_gene: TRBD1; j_gene: TRBJ2-7
CDR3nt: TGTGCCACCGGGAAGGGGCGGGGGGCGAACACCGGGGAGCTGTTTTTT; CDR3aa: CATGKGRGANTGELFF; v_gene: TRBV15; abundance: few; d_gene: TRBD2; j_gene: TRBJ2-2
CDR3nt: TGCGCCAGCAGCCAGACGACAGAATCAAACTATGGCTACACCTTC; CDR3aa: CASSQTTESNYGYTF; v_gene: TRBV4-1; abundance: many; d_gene: NA; j_gene: TRBJ1-2
CDR3nt: TGTGCCAGCAGCTACCTAGCAGGGGCGGGGGAAGAGCAGTACTTC; CDR3aa: CASSYLAGAGEEQYF; v_gene: TRBV11-2; abundance: NA; d_gene: NA; j_gene: TRBJ2-7
CDR3nt: TGTGCCACCAGTGATCCTGGACAGGGGATAGATACGCAGTATTTT; CDR3aa: CATSDPGQGIDTQYF; v_gene: TRBV24-1; abundance: NA; d_gene: TRBD1; j_gene: TRBJ2-3
CDR3nt: TGCGCCAGCAGCCAAGACGCGCGGGGGGGCACAGATACGCAGTATTTT; CDR3aa: CASSQDARGGTDTQYF; v_gene: TRBV4-1; abundance: NA; d_gene: TRBD2; j_gene: TRBJ2-3
CDR3nt: TGCGCCAGCAGCCAACGCCCCGGGACAGTGGGGAATCAGCCCCAGCATTTT; CDR3aa: CASSQRPGTVGNQPQHF; v_gene: TRBV4-1; abundance: NA; d_gene: TRBD1; j_gene: TRBJ1-5
CDR3nt: TGTGCCAGCAGTGCCACGGGACACCCCCAAGAGACCCAGTACTTC; CDR3aa: CASSATGHPQETQYF; v_gene: TRBV6-5; abundance: few; d_gene: NA; j_gene: TRBJ2-5
CDR3nt: TGCAGCTCCCGTCGCGATACGCAGTATTTT; CDR3aa: CSSRRDTQYF; v_gene: TRBV29-1; abundance: NA; d_gene: NA; j_gene: TRBJ2-3
CDR3nt: TGTGCCACCAGCAAGATATCGCGGGGCTCCTACGAGCAGTACTTC; CDR3aa: CATSKISRGSYEQYF; v_gene: TRBV15; abundance: NA; d_gene: NA; j_gene: TRBJ2-7
CDR3nt: TGTGCCAGCAGTTACTCGAGCAGGTCCGGCTACACCTTC; CDR3aa: CASSYSSRSGYTF; v_gene: TRBV6-5; abundance: few; d_gene: NA; j_gene: TRBJ1-2
CDR3nt: TGCAGCGTTGGTATTGGACAGGAGTATGGCTACACCTTC; CDR3aa: CSVGIGQEYGYTF; v_gene: TRBV29-1; abundance: NA; d_gene: TRBD1; j_gene: TRBJ1-2
CDR3nt: TGTGCCAGCCAAGGGGGTGTGGAGACCCAGTACTTC; CDR3aa: CASQGGVETQYF; v_gene: TRBV6-5; abundance: few; d_gene: NA; j_gene: TRBJ2-5
CDR3nt: TGCGCCAGCAGCGGAGGGCGGGAGCAAGAGACCCAGTACTTC; CDR3aa: CASSGGREQETQYF; v_gene: TRBV5-1; abundance: NA; d_gene: TRBD2; j_gene: TRBJ2-5
CDR3nt: TGCGCCAGCAGCCAAAACAGGGGAAGCGGCGGCGAGCAGTACTTC; CDR3aa: CASSQNRGSGGEQYF; v_gene: TRBV4-3; abundance: NA; d_gene: TRBD1; j_gene: TRBJ2-7
CDR3nt: TGCGCCAGCAGTCAAATGGGACAGGGATGGAAGACCCAGTACTTC; CDR3aa: CASSQMGQGWKTQYF; v_gene: TRBV23-1; abundance: few; d_gene: TRBD1; j_gene: TRBJ2-5
CDR3nt: TGCGCCAGCAGCTTGGACCCCGGGACCCGGACTCATTCACCCCTCCACTTT; CDR3aa: CASSLDPGTRTHSPLHF; v_gene: TRBV5-1; abundance: NA; d_gene: NA; j_gene: TRBJ1-6
CDR3nt: TGTGCCAGCAGTTTAAGTCAGGCGAACACTGAAGCTTTCTTT; CDR3aa: CASSLSQANTEAFF; v_gene: TRBV12-3/TRBV12-4; abundance: few; d_gene: NA; j_gene: TRBJ1-1
CDR3nt: TGTGCCACGGGACAGTACAATGAGCAGTTCTTC; CDR3aa: CATGQYNEQFF; v_gene: TRBV24-1; abundance: NA; d_gene: TRBD1; j_gene: TRBJ2-1
CDR3nt: TGCAGTGCGCCGAGACCGGGGGCATCGGATACGCAGTATTTT; CDR3aa: CSAPRPGASDTQYF; v_gene: TRBV20-1; abundance: NA; d_gene: NA; j_gene: TRBJ2-3
CDR3nt: TGTGCCAGCAGTTTAGGAGGCCTGACGAACACTGAAGCTTTCTTT; CDR3aa: CASSLGGLTNTEAFF; v_gene: TRBV28; abundance: many; d_gene: NA; j_gene: TRBJ1-1
CDR3nt: TGCGCCAGCAGCGGCCTTGTCCTTAGCTCCTACAATGAGCAGTTCTTC; CDR3aa: CASSGLVLSSYNEQFF; v_gene: TRBV4-3; abundance: NA; d_gene: NA; j_gene: TRBJ2-1
CDR3nt: TGTGCCAGCAGCGTACAGGGGGCGACTAATGAAAAACTGTTTTTT; CDR3aa: CASSVQGATNEKLFF; v_gene: TRBV7-2; abundance: few; d_gene: TRBD1; j_gene: TRBJ1-4
CDR3nt: TGTGCCAGCAGGAGGGCTAGCGGCAGCACAGATACGCAGTATTTT; CDR3aa: CASRRASGSTDTQYF; v_gene: TRBV27; abundance: NA; d_gene: TRBD2; j_gene: TRBJ2-3
CDR3nt: TGTGCCAGCAGCTCCGGGGGGATGCGAGGTTTCTACGAGCAGTACTTC; CDR3aa: CASSSGGMRGFYEQYF; v_gene: TRBV7-8; abundance: many; d_gene: TRBD2; j_gene: TRBJ2-7
CDR3nt: TGTGCCAGCAGTTTCATAGCCGGACTGGCCAAAAACATTCAGTACTTC; CDR3aa: CASSFIAGLAKNIQYF; v_gene: TRBV6-2/TRBV6-3; abundance: many; d_gene: NA; j_gene: TRBJ2-4
CDR3nt: TGTGCCAGCAGTGTTGACAGGGGGCAATTCGGCGAGCAGTTCTTC; CDR3aa: CASSVDRGQFGEQFF; v_gene: TRBV6-6; abundance: NA; d_gene: TRBD1; j_gene: TRBJ2-1
CDR3nt: TGTGCCAGCAGTAAGCCGGGACGGCCCTCTGGAAACACCATATATTTT; CDR3aa: CASSKPGRPSGNTIYF; v_gene: TRBV7-2; abundance: NA; d_gene: NA; j_gene: TRBJ1-3
CDR3nt: TGCGCCAGCAGCCACCTCCACCAAGGGGTGGGAAGGACTGAAGCTTTCTTT; CDR3aa: CASSHLHQGVGRTEAFF; v_gene: TRBV4-1; abundance: NA; d_gene: NA; j_gene: TRBJ1-1
CDR3nt: TGTGCCAGCAAACAGGGGGGTAGCAATCAGCCCCAGCATTTT; CDR3aa: CASKQGGSNQPQHF; v_gene: TRBV6-5; abundance: few; d_gene: TRBD1; j_gene: TRBJ1-5
CDR3nt: TGTGCCAGCAGTTACTCGATCGGACAGGGAGGTGGCTCACCCCTCCACTTT; CDR3aa: CASSYSIGQGGGSPLHF; v_gene: TRBV6-2/TRBV6-3; abundance: few; d_gene: TRBD1; j_gene: TRBJ1-6
CDR3nt: TGCGCCAGCAGCCGAGAAAGACTCGGGACAGGCGTTACTCAGCCCCAGCATTTT; CDR3aa: CASSRERLGTGVTQPQHF; v_gene: TRBV4-3; abundance: NA; d_gene: TRBD1; j_gene: TRBJ1-5
CDR3nt: TGTGCCAGCAGCCTCGGGGCCCCCCGCCCGTATTTT; CDR3aa: CASSLGAPRPYF; v_gene: TRBV7-9; abundance: NA; d_gene: NA; j_gene: TRBJ2-3
CDR3nt: TGTGCCAGCTCACCGACAGGGGATAGCAATCAGCCCCAGCATTTT; CDR3aa: CASSPTGDSNQPQHF; v_gene: TRBV18; abundance: many; d_gene: TRBD1; j_gene: TRBJ1-5
CDR3nt: TGTGCCAGCAGTGAACTCGCTAGCGGGGGAGACAATGAGCAGTTCTTC; CDR3aa: CASSELASGGDNEQFF; v_gene: TRBV6-1; abundance: few; d_gene: TRBD2; j_gene: TRBJ2-1
CDR3nt: TGTACCAGCACAGGACAGCGAAACAATGAGCAGTTCTTC; CDR3aa: CTSTGQRNNEQFF; v_gene: TRBV7-9; abundance: NA; d_gene: NA; j_gene: TRBJ2-1